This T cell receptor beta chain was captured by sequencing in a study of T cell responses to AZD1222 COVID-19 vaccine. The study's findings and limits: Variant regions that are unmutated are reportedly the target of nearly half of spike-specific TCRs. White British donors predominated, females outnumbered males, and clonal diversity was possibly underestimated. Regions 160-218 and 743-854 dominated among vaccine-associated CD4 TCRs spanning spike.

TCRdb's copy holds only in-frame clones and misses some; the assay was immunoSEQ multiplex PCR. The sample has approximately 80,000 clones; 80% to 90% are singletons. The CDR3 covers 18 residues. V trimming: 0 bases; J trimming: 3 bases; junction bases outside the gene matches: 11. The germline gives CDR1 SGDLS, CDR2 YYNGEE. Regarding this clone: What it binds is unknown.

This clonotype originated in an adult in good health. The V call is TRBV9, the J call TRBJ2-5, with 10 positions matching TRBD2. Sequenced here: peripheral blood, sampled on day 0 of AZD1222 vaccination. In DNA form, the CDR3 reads TGTGCCAGCAGCGTAGTTGGTAGCGGGGGGCCGGGAGAAGAGACCCAGTACTTC. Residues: CASSVVGSGGPGEETQYF.